This record covers a single TCR beta chain. J gave up 3 bases and V 4 bases, and 3 bases lay outside the gene matches. The germline V gene has CDR1 LNHDA and CDR2 SQIVND (reference sequence). CDR3 length equals 14 residues. Researchers ran immunoSEQ v3.0 at survey level. Each sample aimed for roughly 40,000-50,000 sequenced T-cell genomes. The protocol was immunoSEQ multiplex PCR, while the TCRdb copy is restricted to in-frame clones and leaves out a portion. Found here are roughly 30,000 clones, 90% to 95% of them singletons; the top ten hold less than 9.5%. Each donor had at least one pre-ART and at least two post-ART PBMC samples. There were no participants with HIV treated outside the United States. The record originates from a study of long-term antiretroviral therapy in people with HIV.

This clonotype was sampled from a man aged 25 to 40 with HIV. The chain has TRBV19 and TRBJ1-1; TRBD1 matches at 9 bases. The specimen was unsorted PBMCs, collected more than 6 years after starting antiretroviral therapy. CDR3 nucleotide sequence: TGTGCCAGTAGTAAAGACAGGGGGGACACTGAAGCTTTCTTT. Its protein is CASSKDRGDTEAFF.